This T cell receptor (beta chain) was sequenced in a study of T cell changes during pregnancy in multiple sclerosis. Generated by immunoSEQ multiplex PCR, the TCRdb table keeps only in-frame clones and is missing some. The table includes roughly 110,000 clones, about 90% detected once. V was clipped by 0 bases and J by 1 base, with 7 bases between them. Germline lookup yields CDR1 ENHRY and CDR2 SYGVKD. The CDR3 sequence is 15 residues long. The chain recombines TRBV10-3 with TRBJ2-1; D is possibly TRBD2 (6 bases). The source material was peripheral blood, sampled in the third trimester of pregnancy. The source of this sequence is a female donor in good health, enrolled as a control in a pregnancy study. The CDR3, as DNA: TGTGCCATCAGTGAGTCCCTAGCGTCCTACAATGAGCAGTTCTTC. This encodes CAISESLASYNEQFF.